This T cell receptor beta chain was recovered during a study of shared T cell receptors in the human thymus. This clone has a single count. Germline V gene lookup returns CDR1 SGHTA and CDR2 FQGNSA. Trimming shortened V by 6 bases and J by 0 bases, and 8 bases separated the two germline ends. The CDR3 covers 14 residues. The data were produced by immunoSEQ multiplex PCR, yet TCRdb's version contains in-frame clones alone and is incomplete. The sample includes 500,000 to 550,000 clones, about 84% seen only once; the top ten take around 0.013%. These records were also assigned to another study, of human thymus T cells. Turning to that study: Thymic resections from corrective heart surgery supplied the tissue.

This receptor was obtained from a boy under three years old with a congenital heart defect. The source material was thymocytes. The chain combines TRBV7-2 with TRBJ1-4; a weak D match, TRBD1 (5 bases). CDR3 sequence: CASRKGSTNEKLFF. The CDR3 DNA reads as TGTGCCAGCAGAAAGGGGTCAACTAATGAAAAACTGTTTTTT.